Below, 8 T cell receptor beta chains from the same sample are listed, as sequenced in a study of shared clonotypes between healthy human individuals (TCRdb year 2020). CD8 naive samples were CD45RO-negative cells positively selected for CCR7, giving a CD45RA+CCR7+ population that excluded TemRA cells. The library was generated by the immunoSEQ multiplex PCR assay. Drawn from immuneACCESS, this table holds only the in-frame rearrangements with V and J called that TCRdb kept. Clones are partly lost; checked studies trace under half to an unresolved V gene and leave the rest unexplained. Counted in this sample were approximately 810,000 clones; roughly 92% of them appeared once. Together, the top ten hold about 25% of the sample. The specimen was naive CD8+ T cells sorted from blood. The cell subset or site label, read with the paper, signifies: CD45RA+CCR7+. The receptor source for this set is a man aged 30-40 years in good health.

The chain links TRBV28 to TRBJ2-5, with D maybe TRBD1 (7 bases). The V end lost 7 bases, the J end lost 1 base, and 22 bases lay between the germline ends. The germline V gene has CDR1 MDHEN and CDR2 SYDVKM. The CDR3 loop spans 17 amino acids. This chain's CDR3 is CASTLLREEGAQETQYF. In DNA, the CDR3 is TGTGCCAGCACCCTCCTGAGGGAGGAGGGGGCCCAAGAGACCCAGTACTTC. The full variable domain, with the rest looked up from reference TRBV28 and TRBJ2-5, is DVKVTQSSRYLVKRTGEKVFLECVQDMDHENMFWYRQDPGLGLRLIYFSYDVKMKEKGDIPEGYSVSREKKERFSLILESASTNQTSMYLCASTLLREEGAQETQYFGPGTRLLVL.

The V and J genes are TRBV5-1 and TRBJ2-1, with 8 positions matching TRBD2. This CDR3 is built from 13 residues. Germline lookup yields CDR1 SGHRS and CDR2 YFSETQ. With 4 bases clipped from V and 7 bases from J, the junction kept 4 bases outside the gene matches. CDR3 in DNA: TGCGCCAGCAGCCCGGGACTAGTAAATGAGCAGTTCTTC. This translates into CASSPGLVNEQFF. The variable domain in full, with the rest retrieved from reference TRBV5-1 and TRBJ2-1, is KAGVTQTPRYLIKTRGQQVTLSCSPISGHRSVSWYQQTPGQGLQFLFEYFSETQRNKGNFPGRFSGRQFSNSRSEMNVSTLELGDSALYLCASSPGLVNEQFFGPGTRLTVL.

Concerning this clone itself: Other DNA sequences in the same sample also yield this CDR3. CDR3 DNA: TGTGCCAGCAGTTCCACCGGGACAGGGGTTTACGAGCAGTACTTC. This translates into CASSSTGTGVYEQYF. The chain recombines TRBV27 with TRBJ2-7, with 10 bases matching TRBD1. Germline V gene lookup returns CDR1 MNHEY and CDR2 SMNVEV (reference sequence). V shed 4 bases and J 4 bases; nucleotides not matched to a gene: 7. This CDR3 comprises 15 residues.

The chain links TRBV7-2 to TRBJ1-2, with D perhaps TRBD1 (6 bases). Trimming removed 5 bases from V and 6 bases from J, with 13 bases in between. Germline lookup yields CDR1 SGHTA and CDR2 FQGNSA. This CDR3 has 13 amino acids. The CDR3: CASSPLAGDGYTF. The CDR3 nucleotides are TGTGCCAGCAGCCCTCTGGCAGGGGATGGCTACACCTTC.

This clone occurred a few times. The gene calls are TRBV25-1 and TRBJ2-6; D might be TRBD1 (5 bases). Between the trimmed V and J ends, which lost 7 bases and 2 bases, there was a span of 6 bases. The V gene's germline CDR1 is MGHDK and CDR2 SYGVNS. This CDR3 is built from 13 residues. CDR3: CASIGAGANVLTF. The CDR3 DNA reads as TGTGCCAGCATAGGGGCTGGGGCCAACGTCCTGACTTTC.

V gene TRBV6-1 combines with J gene TRBJ2-3, with a possible D match to TRBD2 (5 bases). The V end was cut by 1 base, the J end by 2 bases, with 13 bases between. The CDR3 contains 16 residues. Germline V gives CDR1 MNHNS, CDR2 SASEGT. The CDR3 region is CASSEVQRRTTDTQYF. Here the CDR3 DNA reads TGTGCCAGCAGTGAAGTGCAGCGGAGAACCACAGATACGCAGTATTTT.

The genes are TRBV7-9 and TRBJ2-5; the match to TRBD2 covers 7 bases. Germline V gives CDR1 SEHNR, CDR2 FQNEAQ (reference sequence). V was pared by 5 bases and J by 2 bases, with 5 bases of the junction left unmatched. The CDR3 contains 14 residues. The CDR3 nucleotides are TGTGCCAGCAGCAAGGCCGGGGGGCAAGAGACCCAGTACTTC. This gives the protein CASSKAGGQETQYF.

This clone was picked up one time. This chain links TRBV29-1 with TRBJ2-3, with TRBD2 identical over 7 bases. The J segment lost 4 bases and the V segment lost 4 bases, leaving 5 bases of the junction unmatched. CDR1 SQVTM and CDR2 ANQGSEA come from the germline V gene. This CDR3 has 13 amino acids. The CDR3 DNA is TGCAGCGTTGCTCTTGGGGGGGCAGATACGCAGTATTTT. Translated: CSVALGGADTQYF.